What follows are 28 T cell receptor beta chains derived from one specimen sequenced in a study of shared clonotypes between healthy human individuals. Sequencing used immunoSEQ multiplex PCR; TCRdb keeps in-frame clones, though not all of them. Of some 500,000 clones in the sample, approximately 95% are singletons; the top ten hold 0.055% to 0.075%. What was sequenced was naive CD4+ T cells sorted from blood. Regarding subset: CD45RA+ positively selected. The receptors derive from a woman aged 30 to 39 in good health.

The rearrangement joins TRBV28 to TRBJ2-3, with 8 bases identical to TRBD1. CDR3 length: 17 residues. Trimming removed 6 bases from V and 0 bases from J; junction bases left unmatched: 11. The germline V gene encodes CDR1 MDHEN and CDR2 SYDVKM. DNA of the CDR3: TGTGCCAGCAGGACTCAGGACAGGGCTTGGAGCACAGATACGCAGTATTTT. Its translation: CASRTQDRAWSTDTQYF.

The chain combines TRBV21-1 with TRBJ1-1. TRBV21-1 is flagged as a pseudogene. The CDR3 is made up of 18 amino acids. The CDR3 DNA reads TGTGCCAGCAGCAAGGCCCCGGGGCGCAGTGTTATGAACACTGAAGCTTTCTTT. Residues: CASSKAPGRSVMNTEAFF.

The gene calls are TRBV28 and TRBJ1-1, with D hard to call. The CDR3 length is 11 residues. Germline V gene lookup returns CDR1 MDHEN and CDR2 SYDVKM. The V gene lost 7 bases and the J gene lost 1 base, with 4 bases spanning the gap. CDR3 DNA sequence: TGTGCCAGCACACAGAACACTGAAGCTTTCTTT. Translating gives CASTQNTEAFF.

CDR3 DNA: TGTGCCAGCAGCCAGCGACAGGGGTTAGATCAGCCCCAGCATTTT. Translating gives CASSQRQGLDQPQHF. The J gene is TRBJ1-5, the V gene TRBV28, with 8 nucleotides matching TRBD1. V shed 6 bases and J 5 bases; nucleotides not matched to a gene: 9. Germline CDR1 reads MDHEN; CDR2 reads SYDVKM. This CDR3 is built from 15 residues. The full variable domain, rest sourced from reference TRBV28 and TRBJ1-5, is DVKVTQSSRYLVKRTGEKVFLECVQDMDHENMFWYRQDPGLGLRLIYFSYDVKMKEKGDIPEGYSVSREKKERFSLILESASTNQTSMYLCASSQRQGLDQPQHFGDGTRLSIL.

The chain carries TRBV28 and TRBJ2-7; the match to TRBD2 covers 9 bases. The ends lost 7 bases at V and 2 bases at J; junction bases unmatched: 6. CDR1 and CDR2 (germline): MDHEN, SYDVKM. The CDR3 is 14 amino acids. The CDR3 coding sequence is TGTGCCAGCATCTCGAGCGGGGGGACCTACGAGCAGTACTTC. Its protein is CASISSGGTYEQYF.

The gene calls are TRBV28 and TRBJ1-6; D is unresolved. The V end lost 10 bases, the J end lost 9 bases, and 16 bases lay between the germline ends. Per the germline V gene, CDR1 is MDHEN and CDR2 is SYDVKM. The CDR3 has 13 amino acids. CDR3 in DNA: TGTGCCACACTACCGGCCAGGACTTCACCCCTCCACTTT. This codes for CATLPARTSPLHF.

The chain combines TRBV13 with TRBJ2-2, with 15 bases lining up with TRBD2. The CDR3 is made up of 21 amino acids. V gave up 5 bases and J gave up 5 bases; unmatched junction bases: 18. Germline CDR1 and CDR2: PRHDT and FYEKMQ (reference sequence). The CDR3 coding sequence is TGTGCCAGCAGCATACGCGGGGGCCGGACTAGCGGGAGGGGTTGGACCGGGGAGCTGTTTTTT. Protein sequence: CASSIRGGRTSGRGWTGELFF.

CDR3 protein: CASSDFTVTGELFF. The DNA for the CDR3 is TGTGCCAGCAGTGATTTTACGGTCACCGGGGAGCTGTTTTTT. The chain joins TRBV2 to TRBJ2-2, with D hard to call. CDR1 and CDR2 (germline): SNHLY, FYNNEI. CDR3 size: 14 residues. The ends were cut back, 3 bases at V and 4 bases at J, with 9 bases in the middle.

This rearrangement joins TRBV28 to TRBJ1-2; D might be TRBD1 (6 bases). Germline V lookup: CDR1 MDHEN, CDR2 SYDVKM. CDR3 size: 15 residues. V lost 8 bases to trimming and J lost 4 bases, with 20 bases between them. The CDR3 is CASGSTFGTSYGYTF. CDR3 in DNA: TGTGCCAGCGGTTCAACCTTTGGGACAAGCTATGGCTACACCTTC.

The J gene is TRBJ1-4, the V gene TRBV18; D unresolved. The germline CDR1 and CDR2 sequences are KGHSH and LQKENI. CDR3 length: 14 residues. Trimming cost V 2 bases and J 8 bases, with 12 bases left between them. The CDR3 loop reads CASSPVWGSEKLFF. CDR3 DNA: TGTGCCAGCTCACCAGTCTGGGGAAGCGAAAAACTGTTTTTT.

The V call is TRBV18, the J call TRBJ2-3; TRBD2 matches at 11 bases. V lost 3 bases and J lost 4; bases outside the gene matches: 3. Germline V CDR1 and CDR2: KGHSH, LQKENI. This CDR3 comprises 15 residues. The CDR3 is CASSPPGLAADTQYF. In DNA form, the CDR3 reads TGTGCCAGCTCACCGCCGGGACTAGCGGCAGATACGCAGTATTTT.

The chain is built from TRBV28 and TRBJ2-5; D gene ambiguous. Germline loops: CDR1 MDHEN, CDR2 SYDVKM. The CDR3 extends over 14 amino acids. Trimming removed 0 bases from V and 0 bases from J, with 5 bases in between. CDR3 bases: TGTGCCAGCAGTTTATGGTCGAACCAAGAGACCCAGTACTTC. Translating it yields CASSLWSNQETQYF.

This chain links TRBV7-3 with TRBJ2-7, with D uncertain. V was clipped by 2 bases and J by 5 bases, with 10 bases between them. Germline CDR1 is SGHTA and CDR2 is FQGTGA. The CDR3 loop spans 13 amino acids. The CDR3 region has the DNA TGTGCCAGCAGCTTATCCCTCTCTAACGAGCAGTACTTC. Its protein is CASSLSLSNEQYF. The complete variable domain, with remaining parts taken from reference TRBV7-3 and TRBJ2-7, reads GAGVSQTPSNKVTEKGKYVELRCDPISGHTALYWYRQSLGQGPEFLIYFQGTGAADDSGLPNDRFFAVRPEGSVSTLKIQRTERGDSAVYLCASSLSLSNEQYFGPGTRLTVT.

Points on this clone: The germline gene is not matched at one end of the junction; a read error may be the cause. This same CDR3 is encoded by further DNA sequences in the sample. The V call is TRBV4-1, the J call TRBJ1-1; tentative D call: TRBD1 (5 bases). The CDR3 sequence is 12 residues long. Germline V gene sequence: CDR1 MGHRA, CDR2 YSYEKL. CDR3 DNA: TGCGCCAGCAGCCATAGGGACGGTGAAGCTTTCTTC. Translation: CASSHRDGEAFF.

The chain uses TRBV5-3 and TRBJ2-1; 7 positions match TRBD2. Being an ORF, TRBV5-3 has a function that is uncertain. This CDR3 is built from 16 residues. The trim removed 6 bases at V and 6 bases at J, leaving 15 bases unmatched. The CDR3 DNA reads TGTGCCAGAACCGTGATCGTCGGCGGGAGAGCCAATGAGCAGTTCTTC. It encodes CARTVIVGGRANEQFF.

The chain uses TRBV4-1 and TRBJ2-5; perhaps D is TRBD1 or TRBD2 (6 bases each). With the DNA end fitting TRBJ2-7 better, the J assignment may be wrong. The CDR3 runs 13 residues. In germline, CDR1 is MGHRA, CDR2 YSYEKL. The CDR3 sequence is CASSQGGAYEQYF. The CDR3 DNA reads TGCGCCAGCAGCCAAGGGGGGGCGTACGAGCAGTACTTC.

The chain has TRBV11-3 and TRBJ2-2, with unresolved D. Trimming cost V 2 bases and J 0 bases, with 4 bases left between them. The CDR3 sequence is 14 residues long. Germline assignment: CDR1 SGHNT and CDR2 YENEEA. The CDR3 loop reads CASSLNANTGELFF. In DNA, the CDR3 is TGTGCCAGCAGCTTAAACGCGAACACCGGGGAGCTGTTTTTT.

V and J are TRBV21-1 and TRBJ1-5. TRBV21-1 is an annotated pseudogene. The CDR3 is 16 amino acids. The CDR3, as DNA: TGTGCCAGCAGCAAATCGGGGCAGGATAGCAATCAGCCCCAGCATTTT. Its translation is CASSKSGQDSNQPQHF.

The rearrangement joins TRBV4-1 to TRBJ1-2; maybe TRBD1 (5 bases). Germline V lookup: CDR1 MGHRA, CDR2 YSYEKL. CDR3 length: 17 residues. Trimming removed 3 bases from V and 2 bases from J, with 19 bases in between. CDR3 loop: CASSHHTGGGANYGYTF. The CDR3 nucleotides are TGCGCCAGCAGCCATCACACAGGTGGAGGGGCGAACTATGGCTACACCTTC.

The rearrangement links TRBV10-3 to TRBJ2-5; 7 bases fit TRBD1. The CDR3 is 13 amino acids. Germline lookup yields CDR1 ENHRY and CDR2 SYGVKD. Trimming took 7 bases from V and 1 from J; bases not matched to a gene: 3. The CDR3 sequence is CAITRDSQETQYF. For the CDR3, the DNA is TGTGCCATCACCCGGGACAGCCAAGAGACCCAGTACTTC.

The J gene is TRBJ1-1, the V gene TRBV10-3, with a weak D call TRBD1 (6 bases). The CDR3 has 14 residues. The V and J ends lost 6 bases and 1 base respectively, with 12 bases between them. The germline CDR1 and CDR2 sequences are ENHRY and SYGVKD. CDR3 DNA: TGTGCCATCAGAAGAGGACAGCCGAACACTGAAGCTTTCTTT. The encoded protein is CAIRRGQPNTEAFF.

V and J are TRBV2 and TRBJ2-7; D is undetermined. CDR1 and CDR2 from the germline V gene are SNHLY and FYNNEI. V was cut by 6 bases and J by 1 base, with 7 bases left in between. The CDR3 length is 12 residues. This CDR3 is CASRALSYEQYF. CDR3 coding DNA: TGTGCCAGCAGGGCGCTGTCCTACGAGCAGTACTTC.

The chain combines TRBV6-5 with TRBJ1-1, with 9 bases lining up with TRBD1. CDR3 size: 14 residues. Germline-derived CDR1 and CDR2 are MNHEY and SVGAGI. Germline trimming cut 4 bases from V and 2 bases from J; bases unmatched to any gene: 2. This chain's CDR3 is CASSWDRANTEAFF. DNA for the CDR3: TGTGCCAGCAGTTGGGACAGGGCTAACACTGAAGCTTTCTTT.

The rearrangement joins TRBV6-1 to TRBJ2-4, with 7 bases that match TRBD2. V lost 7 bases to trimming and J lost 0 bases; unmatched junction nucleotides: 0. Germline CDR1 reads MNHNS; CDR2 reads SASEGT. This CDR3 is 13 amino acids long. DNA for the CDR3: TGTGCCAGCACGGGGGGAGCCAAAAACATTCAGTACTTC. It encodes CASTGGAKNIQYF.

CDR3 DNA sequence: TGTGCCAGCAGACTACAGGGGGCTGGAGGAGCTTTCTTT. Its protein product is CASRLQGAGGAFF. The rearrangement links TRBV28 to TRBJ1-1, with TRBD1 matching over 9 bases. This CDR3 is built from 13 residues. Per the germline V gene, CDR1 is MDHEN and CDR2 is SYDVKM. Germline trimming cut 6 bases from V and 10 bases from J; bases unmatched to any gene: 9.

This chain connects TRBV5-5 to TRBJ1-4; a possible D gene is TRBD1 (5 bases). This CDR3 contains 15 residues. V lost 0 bases to trimming and J lost 5 bases, with 11 bases between them. Germline V CDR1 and CDR2: SGHKS, YYEKEE (reference sequence). This CDR3 is CASSLASGNNEKLFF. The CDR3 nucleotides are TGTGCCAGCAGCTTGGCTTCAGGGAACAATGAAAAACTGTTTTTT.

The V gene is TRBV11-2, the J gene TRBJ2-7; 7 nucleotides line up with TRBD1. The germline gives CDR1 SGHAT, CDR2 FQNNGV. The CDR3 loop spans 16 amino acids. Trimming cost V 5 bases and J 1 base; bases outside gene matches: 11. CDR3 amino acids: CASSPQGGLGSYEQYF. CDR3 coding DNA: TGTGCCAGCAGCCCCCAAGGGGGCCTAGGATCCTACGAGCAGTACTTC.

The CDR3 DNA is TGTGCCAGCAGCTCAAAGGGACACTCAGGGTCCTACGAGCAGTACTTC. Protein: CASSSKGHSGSYEQYF. The chain joins TRBV6-6 to TRBJ2-7, with D perhaps TRBD1 (6 bases). CDR3 length equals 16 residues. V was trimmed by 6 bases and J by 1 base, leaving 19 bases between them. Germline V lookup: CDR1 MNHNY, CDR2 SVGAGI (reference sequence).